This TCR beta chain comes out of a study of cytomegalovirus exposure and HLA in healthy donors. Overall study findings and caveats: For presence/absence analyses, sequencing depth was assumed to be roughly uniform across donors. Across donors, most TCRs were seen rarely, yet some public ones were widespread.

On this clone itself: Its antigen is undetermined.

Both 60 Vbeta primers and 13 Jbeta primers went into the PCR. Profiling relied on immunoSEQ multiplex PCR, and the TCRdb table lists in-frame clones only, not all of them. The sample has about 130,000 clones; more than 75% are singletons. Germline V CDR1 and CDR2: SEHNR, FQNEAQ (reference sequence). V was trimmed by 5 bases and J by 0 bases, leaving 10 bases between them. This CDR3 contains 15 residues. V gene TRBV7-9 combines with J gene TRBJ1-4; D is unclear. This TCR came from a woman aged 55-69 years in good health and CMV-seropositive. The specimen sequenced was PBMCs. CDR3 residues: CASSPRESTNEKLFF. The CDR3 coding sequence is TGTGCCAGCAGCCCCCGGGAGTCAACTAATGAAAAACTGTTTTTT.